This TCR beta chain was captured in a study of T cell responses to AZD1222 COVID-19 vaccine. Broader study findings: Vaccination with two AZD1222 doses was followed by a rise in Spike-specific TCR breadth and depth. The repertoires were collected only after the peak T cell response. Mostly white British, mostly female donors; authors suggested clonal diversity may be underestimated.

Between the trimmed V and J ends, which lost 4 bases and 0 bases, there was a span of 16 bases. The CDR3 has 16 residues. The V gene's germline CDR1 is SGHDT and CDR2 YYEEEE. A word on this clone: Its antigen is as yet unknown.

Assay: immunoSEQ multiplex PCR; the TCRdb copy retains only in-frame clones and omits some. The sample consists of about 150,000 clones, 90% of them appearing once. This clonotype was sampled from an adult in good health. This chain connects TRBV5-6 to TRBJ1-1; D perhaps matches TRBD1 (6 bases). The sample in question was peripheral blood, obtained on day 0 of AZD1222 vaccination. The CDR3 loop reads CASSGGTSEMNTEAFF. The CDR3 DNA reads TGTGCCAGCAGCGGAGGGACATCCGAAATGAACACTGAAGCTTTCTTT.